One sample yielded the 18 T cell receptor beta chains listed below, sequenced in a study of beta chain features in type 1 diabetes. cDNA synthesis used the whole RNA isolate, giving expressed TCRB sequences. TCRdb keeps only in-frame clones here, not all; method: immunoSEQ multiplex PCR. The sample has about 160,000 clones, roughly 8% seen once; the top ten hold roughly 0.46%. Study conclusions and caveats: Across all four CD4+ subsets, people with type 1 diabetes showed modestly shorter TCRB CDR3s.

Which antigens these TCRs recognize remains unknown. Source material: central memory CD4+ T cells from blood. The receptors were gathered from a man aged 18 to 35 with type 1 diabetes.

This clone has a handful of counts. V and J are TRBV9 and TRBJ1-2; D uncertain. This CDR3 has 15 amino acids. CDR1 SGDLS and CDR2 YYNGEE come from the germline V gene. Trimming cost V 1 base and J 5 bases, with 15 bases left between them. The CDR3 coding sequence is TGTGCCAGCAGCGTAACGGGAGACCCGAGGTATGGCTACACCTTC. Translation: CASSVTGDPRYGYTF. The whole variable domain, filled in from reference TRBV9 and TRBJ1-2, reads DSGVTQTPKHLITATGQRVTLRCSPRSGDLSVYWYQQSLDQGLQFLIQYYNGEERAKGNILERFSAQQFPDLHSELNLSSLELGDSALYFCASSVTGDPRYGYTFGSGTRLTVV.

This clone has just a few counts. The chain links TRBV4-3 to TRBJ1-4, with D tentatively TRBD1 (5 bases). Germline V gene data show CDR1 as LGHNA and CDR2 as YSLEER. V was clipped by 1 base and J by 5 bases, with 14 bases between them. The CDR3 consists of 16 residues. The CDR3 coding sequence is TGCGCCAGCAGCCAAGTTCCCAGGGCGATAAATGAAAAACTGTTTTTT. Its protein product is CASSQVPRAINEKLFF.

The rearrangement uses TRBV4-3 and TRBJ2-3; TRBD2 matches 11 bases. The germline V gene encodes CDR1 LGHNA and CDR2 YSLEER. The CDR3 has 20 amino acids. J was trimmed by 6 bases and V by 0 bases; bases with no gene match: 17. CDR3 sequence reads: CASSQDNFLASGGLRDTQYF. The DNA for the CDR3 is TGCGCCAGCAGCCAAGATAATTTTTTGGCTAGCGGGGGGCTGAGGGATACGCAGTATTTT.

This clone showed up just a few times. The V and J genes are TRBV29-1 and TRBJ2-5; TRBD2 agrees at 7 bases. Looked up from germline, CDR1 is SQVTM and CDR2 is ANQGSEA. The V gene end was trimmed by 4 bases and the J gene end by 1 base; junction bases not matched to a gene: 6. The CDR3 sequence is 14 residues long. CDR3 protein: CSVGGGYPQETQYF. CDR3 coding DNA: TGCAGCGTTGGGGGGGGGTACCCCCAAGAGACCCAGTACTTC.

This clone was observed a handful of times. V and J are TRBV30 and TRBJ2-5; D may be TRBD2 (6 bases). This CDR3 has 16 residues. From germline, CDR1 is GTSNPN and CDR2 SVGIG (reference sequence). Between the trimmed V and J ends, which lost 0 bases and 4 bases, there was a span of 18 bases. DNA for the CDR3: TGTGCCTGGAGTGTACGGGCGTGGGGCGGGGCAGAGACCCAGTACTTC. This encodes CAWSVRAWGGAETQYF.

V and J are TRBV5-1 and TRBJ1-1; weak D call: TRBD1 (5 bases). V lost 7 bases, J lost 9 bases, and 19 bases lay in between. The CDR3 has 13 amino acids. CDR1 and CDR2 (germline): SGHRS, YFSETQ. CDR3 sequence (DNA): TGCGCCAGCCGACAGACCCAAGCGGGAAAAGCTTTCTTT. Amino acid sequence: CASRQTQAGKAFF.

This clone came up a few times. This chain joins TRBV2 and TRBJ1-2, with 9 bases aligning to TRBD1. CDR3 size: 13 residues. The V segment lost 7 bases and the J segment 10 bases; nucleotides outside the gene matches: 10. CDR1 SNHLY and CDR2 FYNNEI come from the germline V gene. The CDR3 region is CASTRDREAIYTF. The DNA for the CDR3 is TGTGCCAGCACGAGGGACAGGGAGGCGATCTACACCTTC.

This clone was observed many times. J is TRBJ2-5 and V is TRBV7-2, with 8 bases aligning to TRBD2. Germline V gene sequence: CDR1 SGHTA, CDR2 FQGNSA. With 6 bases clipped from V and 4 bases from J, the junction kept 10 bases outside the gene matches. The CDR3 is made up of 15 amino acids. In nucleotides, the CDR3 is TGTGCCAGCAGTCGCGGGGGGCAGATCGGAGAGACCCAGTACTTC. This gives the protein CASSRGGQIGETQYF.

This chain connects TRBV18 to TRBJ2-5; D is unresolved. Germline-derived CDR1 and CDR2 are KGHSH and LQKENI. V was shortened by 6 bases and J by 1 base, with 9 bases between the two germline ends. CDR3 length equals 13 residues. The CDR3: CASSPYSQETQYF. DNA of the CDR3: TGTGCCAGCTCTCCATACAGCCAAGAGACCCAGTACTTC.

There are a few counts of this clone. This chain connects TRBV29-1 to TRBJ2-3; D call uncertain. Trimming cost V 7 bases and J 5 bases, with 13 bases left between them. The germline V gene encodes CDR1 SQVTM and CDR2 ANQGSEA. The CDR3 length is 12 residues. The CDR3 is CSAKTWIDTQYF. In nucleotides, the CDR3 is TGCAGCGCAAAGACTTGGATAGATACGCAGTATTTT.

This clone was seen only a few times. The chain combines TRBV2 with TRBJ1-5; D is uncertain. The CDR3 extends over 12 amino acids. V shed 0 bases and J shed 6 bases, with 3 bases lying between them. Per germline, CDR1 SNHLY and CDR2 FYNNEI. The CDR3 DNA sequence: TGTGCCAGCAGTGAAGCGCGTCAGCCCCAGCATTTT. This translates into CASSEARQPQHF.

The CDR3 coding sequence is TGCGCCAGCAGCTTTTGGGACAGGGGTTACACTGAAGCTTTCTTT. It yields the protein CASSFWDRGYTEAFF. The V and J genes are TRBV5-1 and TRBJ1-1, with 10 bases fitting TRBD1. With 2 bases clipped from V and 3 bases from J, the junction kept 4 bases outside the gene matches. The CDR3 length is 15 residues. Germline V gives CDR1 SGHRS, CDR2 YFSETQ.

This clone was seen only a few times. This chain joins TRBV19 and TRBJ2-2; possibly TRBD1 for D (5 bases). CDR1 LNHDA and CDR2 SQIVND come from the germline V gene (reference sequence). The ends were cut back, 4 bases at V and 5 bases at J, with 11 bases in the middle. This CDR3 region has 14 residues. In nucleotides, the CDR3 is TGTGCCAGTAGTAGAACAAGGGGAACCGGGGAGCTGTTTTTT. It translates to CASSRTRGTGELFF.

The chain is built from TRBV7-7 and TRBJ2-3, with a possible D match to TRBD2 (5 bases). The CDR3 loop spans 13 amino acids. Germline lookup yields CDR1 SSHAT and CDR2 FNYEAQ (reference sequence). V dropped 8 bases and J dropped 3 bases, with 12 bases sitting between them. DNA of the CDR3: TGTGCCAGCGGCCTTGCGGGTACAGATACGCAGTATTTT. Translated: CASGLAGTDTQYF.

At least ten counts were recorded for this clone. The CDR3 nucleotides are TGTGCCAGCCGTCGGGGGGCGGACACTGAAGCTTTCTTT. Protein: CASRRGADTEAFF. The chain joins TRBV11-2 to TRBJ1-1; TRBD1 might be the D (6 bases). The CDR3 consists of 13 residues. Trimming took 8 bases from V and 3 from J, leaving 13 bases between them. Germline CDR1 reads SGHAT; CDR2 reads FQNNGV.

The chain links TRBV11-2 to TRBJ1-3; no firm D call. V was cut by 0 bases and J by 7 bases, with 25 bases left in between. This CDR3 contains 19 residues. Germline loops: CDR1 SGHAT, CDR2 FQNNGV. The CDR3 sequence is CASSLDRGGSTSALNTIYF. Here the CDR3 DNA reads TGTGCCAGCAGCTTAGATAGAGGTGGCAGTACGTCAGCGTTGAACACCATATATTTT.

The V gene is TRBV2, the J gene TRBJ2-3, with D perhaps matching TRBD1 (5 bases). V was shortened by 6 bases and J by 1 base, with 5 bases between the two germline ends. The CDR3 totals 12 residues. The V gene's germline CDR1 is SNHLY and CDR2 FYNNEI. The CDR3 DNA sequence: TGTGCCAGCAGGACAGGCACAGATACGCAGTATTTT. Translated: CASRTGTDTQYF.

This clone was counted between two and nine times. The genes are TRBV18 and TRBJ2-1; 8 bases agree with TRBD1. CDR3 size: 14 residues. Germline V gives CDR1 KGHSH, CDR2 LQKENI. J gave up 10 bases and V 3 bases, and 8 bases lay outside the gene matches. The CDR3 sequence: CASSPLQGEGEQFF. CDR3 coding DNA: TGTGCCAGCTCACCTCTACAGGGGGAAGGCGAGCAGTTCTTC. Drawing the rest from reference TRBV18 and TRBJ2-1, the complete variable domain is NAGVMQNPRHLVRRRGQEARLRCSPMKGHSHVYWYRQLPEEGLKFMVYLQKENIIDESGMPKERFSAEFPKEGPSILRIQQVVRGDSAAYFCASSPLQGEGEQFFGPGTRLTVL.